Sequencing of this TCR beta chain was carried out in a study of shared clonotypes between healthy human individuals. Study-wide findings and caveats: Researchers sampled blood only, noting tissue repertoires likely differ.

With respect to this clone: Its antigen is still unknown.

The authors divided CD4+ cells into CD45RA+ naive and CD45RA-negative memory subsets. Each subset's genomic DNA was shared equally among a number of immunoSEQ plates. Assay: immunoSEQ multiplex PCR; the TCRdb copy retains only in-frame clones and omits some. The table has some 1 million clones, around 74% seen once. The CDR3 spans 14 residues. From germline, CDR1 is LGHNA and CDR2 YSLEER. Trimming took off 3 bases at V and 6 bases at J, with 13 bases between the two ends. The specimen sequenced was memory CD4+ T cells sorted from blood. Subset denoted: CD45RA-negative fraction. The TCR comes from a man in his late teens or twenties in good health. The rearrangement uses TRBV4-3 and TRBJ2-3; D tentatively fits TRBD1 or TRBD2 (6 bases each). DNA for the CDR3: TGCGCCAGCAGCCAGGGAGGCAGGGGTGATACGCAGTATTTT. Its translation: CASSQGGRGDTQYF.